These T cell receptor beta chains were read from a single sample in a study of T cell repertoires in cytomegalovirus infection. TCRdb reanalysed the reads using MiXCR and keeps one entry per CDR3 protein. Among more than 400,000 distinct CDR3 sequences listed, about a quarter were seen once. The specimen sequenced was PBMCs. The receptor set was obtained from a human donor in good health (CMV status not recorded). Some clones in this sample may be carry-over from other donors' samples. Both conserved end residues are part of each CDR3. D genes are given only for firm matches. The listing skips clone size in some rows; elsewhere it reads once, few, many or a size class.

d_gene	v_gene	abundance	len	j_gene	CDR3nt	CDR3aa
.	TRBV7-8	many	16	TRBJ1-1	TGTGCCTGCAGCTTGGTAGGGTTCACGGCGAACACTGAAGCTTTCTTT	CACSLVGFTANTEAFF
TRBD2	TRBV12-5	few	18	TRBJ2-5	TGTGCTAGTGGTTTGGACAACCTGACTAGCGGGAGAGGGGAGACCCAGTACTTC	CASGLDNLTSGRGETQYF
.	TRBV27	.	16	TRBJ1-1	TGTGCCAGCAGTTTAGGGGGAGGAGGGGGAGGCACTGAAGCTTTCTTT	CASSLGGGGGGTEAFF
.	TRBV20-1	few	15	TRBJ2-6	TGCAGTGCTAACCACGGACGGTCTGGGGCCAACGTCCTGACTTTC	CSANHGRSGANVLTF
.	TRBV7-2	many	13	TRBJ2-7	TGTGCCAGCAGGTGGGGTACGGCCTACGAGCAGTACTTC	CASRWGTAYEQYF
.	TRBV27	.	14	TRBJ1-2	TGTGCCAGCGCAGGGACCCCAAGAGGACATGGCTACACCTTC	CASAGTPRGHGYTF
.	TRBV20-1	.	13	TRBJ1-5	TGCAGTGCTATAGGGCAGGGCGGACAGCCCCAGCATTTT	CSAIGQGGQPQHF
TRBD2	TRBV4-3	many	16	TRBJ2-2	TGCGCCAGCAGCCAAGCGGGCGGGAGTTACACCGGGGAGCTGTTTTTT	CASSQAGGSYTGELFF
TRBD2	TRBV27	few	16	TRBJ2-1	TGTGCCAGCAGAGGGATAGCGGGCTCATCCTACAATGAGCAGTTCTTC	CASRGIAGSSYNEQFF
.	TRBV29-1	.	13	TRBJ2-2	TGCAGCGTTGGGGCAGGGGTGACCGGGGAGCTGTTTTTT	CSVGAGVTGELFF
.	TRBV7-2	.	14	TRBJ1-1	TGTGCCAGCAGCCGGGACGGACTGAACACTGAAGCTTTCTTT	CASSRDGLNTEAFF
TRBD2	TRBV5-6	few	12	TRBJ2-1	TGTGCCAGCAGCTTTCGACTAGCGGAGCAGTTCTTC	CASSFRLAEQFF
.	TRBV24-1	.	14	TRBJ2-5	TGTGCCACCAGCGGACCCACTTTCCAAGAGACCCAGTACTTC	CATSGPTFQETQYF
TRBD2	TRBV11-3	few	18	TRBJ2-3	TGTGCCAGCAGCTTGGGGCTAGCGGGTATCCCGCTCACAGATACGCAGTATTTT	CASSLGLAGIPLTDTQYF
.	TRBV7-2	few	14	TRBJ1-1	TGTGCCAGCAGCAAACAGGTCACCGCTGCTGAAGCTTTCTTT	CASSKQVTAAEAFF
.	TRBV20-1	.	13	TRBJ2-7	TGCAGTGCACAGAGGGACGGCTCCTACGAGCAGTACTTC	CSAQRDGSYEQYF
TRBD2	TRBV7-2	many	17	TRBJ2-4	TGTGCCAGCAGCTTAGCACTAGCGCCCCGGAAGGAAAACATTCAGTACTTC	CASSLALAPRKENIQYF
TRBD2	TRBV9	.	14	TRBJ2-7	TGTGCCAGCAGCGGTAGCGGGAGACATAACGAGCAGTACTTC	CASSGSGRHNEQYF
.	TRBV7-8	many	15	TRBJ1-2	TGTGCCAGCAGCTTGCGGGAGACGGAGGGGCATGGCTACACCTTC	CASSLRETEGHGYTF
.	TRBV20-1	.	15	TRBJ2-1	TGCAGTGCTAGGTCCCCGGGTCGCTCCTACAATGAGCAGTTCTTC	CSARSPGRSYNEQFF
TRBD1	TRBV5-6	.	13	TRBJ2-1	TGTGCCAGCAGCATGGGGACAGCCAATGAGCAGTTCTTC	CASSMGTANEQFF
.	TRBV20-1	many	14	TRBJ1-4	TGCAGTGCTAGCAGGGACGGTGGAAATGAAAAACTGTTTTTT	CSASRDGGNEKLFF
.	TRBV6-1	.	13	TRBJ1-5	TGTGCCAGCAGACAGGTACCCAATCAGCCCCAGCATTTT	CASRQVPNQPQHF
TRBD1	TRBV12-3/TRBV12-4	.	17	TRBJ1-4	TGTGCCAGCAGAACCGGGACAGGGGGTGCAACTAATGAAAAACTGTTTTTT	CASRTGTGGATNEKLFF
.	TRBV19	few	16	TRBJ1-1	TGTGCCAGTAGTCCCCTACCCCTATTGGGGGGCACTGAAGCTTTCTTT	CASSPLPLLGGTEAFF
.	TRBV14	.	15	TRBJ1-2	TGTGCCAGCAGCCAAGGCCAGGTGACTAACTATGGCTACACCTTC	CASSQGQVTNYGYTF
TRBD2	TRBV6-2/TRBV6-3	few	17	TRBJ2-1	TGTGCCAGCAGTTACCCCATAGCGGGGATCTCCTACAATGAGCAGTTCTTC	CASSYPIAGISYNEQFF
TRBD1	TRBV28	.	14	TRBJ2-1	TGTGCCAGCAGATCGACAGGGGGGACAGGAGAGCAGTTCTTC	CASRSTGGTGEQFF
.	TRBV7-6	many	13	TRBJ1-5	TGTGCCAGCAGCTTAGAAAAGGATCAGCCCCAGCATTTT	CASSLEKDQPQHF
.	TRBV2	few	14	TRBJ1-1	TGTGCCAGCAGTTACAGGGATTCCCCCTCTGAAGCTTTCTTT	CASSYRDSPSEAFF
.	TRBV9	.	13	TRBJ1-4	TGTGCCAGCAGCGTAGGCTCCAATGAAAAACTGTTTTTT	CASSVGSNEKLFF
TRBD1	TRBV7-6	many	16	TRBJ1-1	TGTGCCAGCAGCTATAACGCACAGGGGGAGAACACTGAAGCTTTCTTT	CASSYNAQGENTEAFF
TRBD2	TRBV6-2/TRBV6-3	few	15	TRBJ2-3	TGTGCCAGCAGAGATAGCGGGAGGGCCATCAAGACGCAGTATTTT	CASRDSGRAIKTQYF
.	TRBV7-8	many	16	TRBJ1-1	TGTGCCAGCAGCTTACTGGTCGGTCGGTTGGACACTGAAGCTTTCTTT	CASSLLVGRLDTEAFF
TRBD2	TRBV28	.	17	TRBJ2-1	TGTGCCAGCAGTTTATGGGCAAACGGCGGGAGTGGTAATGAGCAGTTCTTC	CASSLWANGGSGNEQFF
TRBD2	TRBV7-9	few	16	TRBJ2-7	TGTGCCAGCAGCCCAAAAATCCGGGAGGGCCCGGGGGAGCAGTACTTC	CASSPKIREGPGEQYF
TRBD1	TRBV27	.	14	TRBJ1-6	TGTGCCAGCAGAGCAGACAGGGGGCAGGCACCCCTCCACTTT	CASRADRGQAPLHF
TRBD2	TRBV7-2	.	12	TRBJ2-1	TGTGCCAGCAGCCCCGGGGGAGGGAGGCAGTTCTTC	CASSPGGGRQFF
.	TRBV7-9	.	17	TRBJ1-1	TGTGCCAGCAGCTTAGTCCGCCTCCAGAAAATGAACACTGAAGCTTTCTTT	CASSLVRLQKMNTEAFF
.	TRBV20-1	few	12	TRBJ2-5	TGCAGTGCTAGACCGCCCCGAGAGACCCAGTACTTC	CSARPPRETQYF
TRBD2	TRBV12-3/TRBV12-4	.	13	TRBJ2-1	TGTGCCAGCAGCCCAGGACTAGCGGAGAAGCAGTTCTTC	CASSPGLAEKQFF
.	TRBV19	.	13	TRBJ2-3	TGTGCCAGTAGTGGGGGACTTACAGATACGCAGTATTTT	CASSGGLTDTQYF
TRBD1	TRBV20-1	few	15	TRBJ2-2	TGCAGTGCAGGACAGGGGGGTACGAACACCGGGGAGCTGTTTTTT	CSAGQGGTNTGELFF
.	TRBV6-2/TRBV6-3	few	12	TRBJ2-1	TGTGCCAGCAGCCCCCGCATTGGTGAGCAGTTCTTC	CASSPRIGEQFF
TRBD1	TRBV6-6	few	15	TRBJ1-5	TGTGCCAGCAGTGTGGGAACAGGGGCGTTCCAGCCCCAGCATTTT	CASSVGTGAFQPQHF
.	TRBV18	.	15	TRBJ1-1	TGTGCCAGCTCACCACCAGAAGCCCTGACGACCCAAGCTTTCTTT	CASSPPEALTTQAFF
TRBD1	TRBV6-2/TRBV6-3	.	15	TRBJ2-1	TGTGCCAGCAGGTCACAGGGGACGCTGTACAATGAGCAGTTCTTC	CASRSQGTLYNEQFF
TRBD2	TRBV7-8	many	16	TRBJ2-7	TGTGCCAGCAGCTTAGATACTAGCGGGTCAACCTACGAGCAGTACTTC	CASSLDTSGSTYEQYF
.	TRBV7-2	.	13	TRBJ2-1	TGTGCCAGCAGCTTATGGGCGGACAATGAGCAGTCCTTC	CASSLWADNEQSF
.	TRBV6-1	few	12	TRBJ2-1	TGTGCCAGCAGGTTGGGACCCAATGAGCAGTTCTTC	CASRLGPNEQFF
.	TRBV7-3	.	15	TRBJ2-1	TGTGCCAGCAGCTTAACCGCTCAAGTCGGAGGCGAGCAGTTCTTC	CASSLTAQVGGEQFF
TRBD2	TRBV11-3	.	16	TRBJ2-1	TGTGCCAGCAGCTGGGGACTAGCGGGGCTCTACAATGAGCAGTTCTTC	CASSWGLAGLYNEQFF
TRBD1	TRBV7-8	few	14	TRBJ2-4	TGTGCCAGCAGCTTCCGGACAGGGACGGACATTCAGTACTTC	CASSFRTGTDIQYF
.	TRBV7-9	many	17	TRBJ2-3	TGTGCCAGCAGCCAACGGCTGGGGGGGCGCTCGGCAGATACGCAGTATTTT	CASSQRLGGRSADTQYF
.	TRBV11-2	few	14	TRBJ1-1	TGTGCCAGCAGATCCAGAGATATGAACACTGAAGCTTTCTTT	CASRSRDMNTEAFF
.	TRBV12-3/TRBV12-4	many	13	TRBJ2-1	TGTGCCAGCAGTTATTCCCTTCGGGATGAGCAGTTCTTC	CASSYSLRDEQFF
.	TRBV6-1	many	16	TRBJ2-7	TGTGCCAGCCTCCTAGAGGGTTCAGGGAGAACCTACGAGCAGTACTTC	CASLLEGSGRTYEQYF
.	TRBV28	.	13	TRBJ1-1	TGTGCCAGCAGTTTATCCGACAGTACTGAAGCTTTCTTT	CASSLSDSTEAFF
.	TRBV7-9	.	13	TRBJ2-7	TGTGCCAGCAGCCTCTCAGTACGGGACGAGCAGTACTTC	CASSLSVRDEQYF